One and the same sample provided the 24 T cell receptor beta chains below, sequenced in a study of T-cell memory formation after mild COVID-19. TCRdb re-analysed the 5' RACE reads in MiXCR, keeping a single row per CDR3 protein. The data show around 190,000 distinct CDR3 sequences, roughly 20% seen once. The sequencing input was PBMCs or a T cell subset sorted from them (not recorded which). These receptors all come from a young man who had mild COVID-19 (a few samples of this study predate the infection). Cell type and time point are not known.

This clonotype has only a few counts. The chain carries TRBV7-2 and TRBJ2-1, with 9 positions matching TRBD1. From germline, CDR1 is SGHTA and CDR2 FQGNSA. This CDR3 has 16 residues. With 6 bases clipped from V and 0 bases from J, the junction kept 6 bases outside the gene matches. The CDR3 DNA reads as TGTGCCAGCAGTTACAGGGGGCTGAGCTCCTACAATGAGCAGTTCTTC. Translated, it gives CASSYRGLSSYNEQFF.

The chain couples TRBV29-1 to TRBJ2-5; the D gene is possibly TRBD1 (6 bases). Trimming stripped 6 bases from V and 4 bases from J, with 18 bases between. There are 14 residues in the CDR3. The germline gives CDR1 SQVTM, CDR2 ANQGSEA. The chain's CDR3 is CSVPASVQGETQYF. CDR3 sequence (DNA): TGCAGCGTACCCGCGTCGGTACAGGGAGAGACCCAGTACTTC.

The chain recombines TRBV10-3 with TRBJ1-2; 9 positions agree with TRBD1. This CDR3 has 15 amino acids. In germline, CDR1 is ENHRY, CDR2 SYGVKD. J lost 8 bases, V lost 3 bases, and 10 bases had no gene match. CDR3 amino acids: CAISEWDRDRRGYTF. Here the CDR3 DNA reads TGTGCCATCAGTGAATGGGACAGGGATCGTAGGGGCTACACCTTC.

The chain is built from TRBV4-3 and TRBJ2-3, with 11 bases fitting TRBD2. This CDR3 has 16 amino acids. Germline V gene data show CDR1 as LGHNA and CDR2 as YSLEER. With V trimmed by 5 bases and J by 2 bases, 6 bases remained unmatched. CDR3 loop: CASSGELAGDTDTQYF. In DNA form, the CDR3 reads TGCGCCAGCAGCGGGGAACTAGCGGGGGACACAGATACGCAGTATTTT.

The genes are TRBV5-1 and TRBJ2-5; 7 bases map to TRBD1. This CDR3 comprises 14 residues. The J segment lost 10 bases and the V segment lost 2 bases, leaving 11 bases of the junction unmatched. Germline V CDR1 and CDR2: SGHRS, YFSETQ. The DNA for the CDR3 is TGCGCCAGCAGCTTAGGGACAGCCACGGTGGTCCAGTACTTC. Translated, it gives CASSLGTATVVQYF.

The table lists this clonotype with a few counts. The rearrangement uses TRBV5-1 and TRBJ2-1; 8 bases agree with TRBD1. V shed 4 bases, J shed 7 bases, and the junction held 7 bases outside the gene matches. Germline V gene sequence: CDR1 SGHRS, CDR2 YFSETQ. This CDR3 has 14 residues. CDR3 in DNA: TGCGCCAGCAGCCCGGGGCGACAGGGGAATGAGCAGTTCTTC. Translation gives CASSPGRQGNEQFF.

The chain recombines TRBV7-9 with TRBJ2-7; D not resolved. The germline V gene encodes CDR1 SEHNR and CDR2 FQNEAQ (reference sequence). The CDR3 totals 14 residues. The V and J ends lost 4 bases and 0 bases respectively, with 10 bases between them. CDR3 loop: CASSSTTGSYEQYF. As DNA, the CDR3 is TGTGCCAGCAGCTCGACGACGGGCTCCTACGAGCAGTACTTC.

This clonotype was seen a few times. V and J are TRBV7-2 and TRBJ2-2, with 12 bases that match TRBD2. The CDR3 covers 14 residues. Germline-derived CDR1 and CDR2 are SGHTA and FQGNSA. The trim removed 11 bases at V and 5 bases at J, leaving 6 bases unmatched. The CDR3 DNA follows: TGTGCCGGTGGACTAGCGGGGTTAACCGGGGAGCTGTTTTTT. Translated, it gives CAGGLAGLTGELFF.

This clonotype was detected a few times. The chain combines TRBV6-6 with TRBJ1-2, with D maybe TRBD1 (6 bases). CDR3 length: 15 amino acids. Per the germline V gene, CDR1 is MNHNY and CDR2 is SVGAGI (reference sequence). V was pared by 11 bases and J by 8 bases, with 27 bases between. DNA of the CDR3: TGTGCCCTAGATCCCCCCAGGGGCCCTCAGGGAGGCTACACCTTC. Translating gives CALDPPRGPQGGYTF.

The chain combines TRBV20-1 with TRBJ2-4; 9 nucleotides align to TRBD1. V lost 6 bases and J lost 1; bases outside the gene matches: 7. The germline CDR1 and CDR2 sequences are DFQATT and SNEGSKA (reference sequence). The CDR3 sequence is 15 residues long. The CDR3 DNA follows: TGCAGTGCCATTACAGGGGGCGGCGCCAAAAACATTCAGTACTTC. This translates into CSAITGGGAKNIQYF.

This clonotype was found a few times. The chain employs TRBV20-1 and TRBJ2-2; the D gene could be TRBD1 or TRBD2 (6 bases each). This CDR3 has 14 amino acids. V gave up 3 bases and J gave up 0 bases, with 8 bases separating them. Germline V lookup: CDR1 DFQATT, CDR2 SNEGSKA (reference sequence). The DNA of the CDR3 is TGCAGTGCTAGCCGGGGGCCGAACACCGGGGAGCTGTTTTTT. This translates into CSASRGPNTGELFF.

A few counts support this clonotype. In DNA, the CDR3 is TGTGCCAGCAGTTACCTACTAGCGGGGGAGGGGGAGACCCAGTACTTC. This codes for CASSYLLAGEGETQYF. The V gene is TRBV6-6, the J gene TRBJ2-5; 11 bases fit TRBD2. This CDR3 is built from 16 residues. Trimming removed 2 bases from V and 5 bases from J; junction bases left unmatched: 7. Germline-derived CDR1 and CDR2 are MNHNY and SVGAGI (reference sequence).

The table lists this clonotype with a few counts. CDR3 DNA: TGTGCCAGCAGCTCGGGGGGGGGCGACAAAAACATTCAGTACTTC. Translating gives CASSSGGGDKNIQYF. The chain carries TRBV7-9 and TRBJ2-4, with 8 bases that match TRBD2. V was clipped by 4 bases and J by 3 bases; unmatched bases: 5. The CDR3 is 15 residues long. CDR1 is SEHNR, CDR2 FQNEAQ, per germline (reference sequence).

The CDR3 DNA sequence: TGTGCCAGCAGCTTGGGACCGGCTGCCTATGGCTACACCTTC. Translating it yields CASSLGPAAYGYTF. The rearrangement links TRBV7-2 to TRBJ1-2, with D maybe TRBD1 (5 bases). V was trimmed by 3 bases and J by 4 bases, leaving 12 bases between them. The V gene's germline CDR1 is SGHTA and CDR2 FQGNSA. This CDR3 contains 14 residues.

This clonotype was picked up a small number of times. The chain carries TRBV12-3 or TRBV12-4 and TRBJ1-1; D not certain. CDR3 length equals 14 residues. The V and J ends lost 1 base and 4 bases respectively, with 10 bases between them. The CDR3: CASSLVPPGTEAFF. DNA for the CDR3: TGTGCCAGCAGTTTAGTTCCGCCGGGCACTGAAGCTTTCTTT.

V is TRBV27 and J is TRBJ2-7; D possibly corresponds to TRBD2 (6 bases). The CDR3 runs to 14 residues. Between the trimmed V and J ends, which lost 5 bases and 5 bases, there was a span of 16 bases. Germline CDR1 and CDR2: MNHEY and SMNVEV (reference sequence). In DNA, the CDR3 is TGTGCCAGCAGTCTGGGACTCCGTAGCGACGAGCAGTACTTC. It encodes CASSLGLRSDEQYF.

This clonotype was observed a few times. This rearrangement joins TRBV7-2 to TRBJ2-7; D perhaps matches TRBD2 (5 bases). CDR1 and CDR2 (germline): SGHTA, FQGNSA. V lost 4 bases and J lost 7, with 17 bases in between. The CDR3 is 14 amino acids. The chain's CDR3 is CASSSASGTTEQYV. CDR3 DNA: TGTGCCAGCAGCTCCGCGAGCGGAACGACAGAGCAGTACGTC.

Only a few counts were recorded for this clonotype. The chain employs TRBV5-1 and TRBJ2-2; tentatively, D is TRBD1 (5 bases). This CDR3 spans 16 amino acids. Germline CDR1 and CDR2: SGHRS and YFSETQ. Deletions cut 0 bases from V and 4 bases from J, with 13 bases between. The chain's CDR3 is CASSLAGWGGTGELFF. The CDR3 coding sequence is TGCGCCAGCAGCTTGGCCGGCTGGGGCGGCACCGGGGAGCTGTTTTTT.

CDR3 DNA: TGTGCCAGCAGCCTCACGCGGACTAGCGCCGGGGAGCTGTTTTTT. Protein sequence: CASSLTRTSAGELFF. The V gene is TRBV7-2, the J gene TRBJ2-2; 9 bases are shared with TRBD2. Germline V gene data show CDR1 as SGHTA and CDR2 as FQGNSA. The CDR3 length is 15 residues. The V gene end was trimmed by 5 bases and the J gene end by 6 bases; junction bases not matched to a gene: 7.

This clonotype showed up just a few times. The chain joins TRBV11-2 to TRBJ2-7; 7 bases align to TRBD2. Germline V lookup: CDR1 SGHAT, CDR2 FQNNGV. V shed 3 bases and J 12 bases; nucleotides not matched to a gene: 8. This CDR3 has 12 residues. This CDR3 is CASSFFGEGWYV. The CDR3 DNA reads TGTGCCAGCAGCTTCTTCGGGGAGGGGTGGTACGTC.

This clonotype occurred a few times. The V call is TRBV20-1, the J call TRBJ1-1, with 8 bases fitting TRBD1. J gave up 1 base and V 2 bases, and 6 bases lay outside the gene matches. The germline V gene has CDR1 DFQATT and CDR2 SNEGSKA (reference sequence). The CDR3 runs 15 residues. CDR3 sequence: CSARTTDRANTEAFF. For the CDR3, the DNA is TGCAGTGCTAGAACGACGGACAGGGCGAACACTGAAGCTTTCTTT.

This sequence joins TRBV6-5 and TRBJ1-5; no clear D gene. In germline, CDR1 is MNHEY, CDR2 SVGAGI. The V end was cut by 6 bases, the J end by 2 bases, with 5 bases between. The CDR3 spans 12 residues. CDR3 protein: CASRAGNQPQHF. The CDR3 DNA reads TGTGCCAGCAGGGCCGGCAATCAGCCCCAGCATTTT.

The V gene is TRBV5-1, the J gene TRBJ2-7; 10 bases map to TRBD2. In germline, CDR1 is SGHRS, CDR2 YFSETQ. After removal of 3 bases from V and 2 bases from J, the junction contained 5 bases not matched to a gene. The CDR3 contains 15 residues. The CDR3: CASSWASGGPYEQYF. The CDR3 DNA sequence: TGCGCCAGCAGCTGGGCTAGCGGGGGACCCTACGAGCAGTACTTC.

The chain is built from TRBV12-3 or TRBV12-4 and TRBJ2-3; TRBD1 aligns across 7 bases. This CDR3 is 14 amino acids long. Trimming took 6 bases from V and 12 from J; bases not matched to a gene: 15. The CDR3 loop is CASSPDQAQGIQYF. The CDR3 DNA is TGTGCCAGCAGCCCAGACCAAGCACAGGGGATACAGTATTTT.